This record concerns one TCR beta chain sequence. What it binds is not known. The data were taken from a study of T cell responses to AZD1222 COVID-19 vaccine. Study results and limitations: Spike-wide vaccine-associated CD4 TCRs dominated at 160-218 and 743-854.

The CDR3 is made up of 15 amino acids. Between the trimmed V and J ends, which lost 3 bases and 6 bases, there was a span of 18 bases. The germline gives CDR1 SGHRS, CDR2 YFSETQ. Method: immunoSEQ multiplex PCR; TCRdb's copy keeps in-frame clones and lacks some. The sample contains tens of thousands of clones, about 90% of which appear only once. Sequencing was performed on peripheral blood, taken 28 days after the second AZD1222 dose. The receptor was derived from an adult who received the AZD1222 COVID-19 vaccine. The rearrangement joins TRBV5-1 to TRBJ1-1; D not resolved. The CDR3 nucleotides read TGCGCCAGCAGCTCCAATGGGCCCTTTAAGGCTGAAGCTTTCTTT. It specifies CASSSNGPFKAEAFF.